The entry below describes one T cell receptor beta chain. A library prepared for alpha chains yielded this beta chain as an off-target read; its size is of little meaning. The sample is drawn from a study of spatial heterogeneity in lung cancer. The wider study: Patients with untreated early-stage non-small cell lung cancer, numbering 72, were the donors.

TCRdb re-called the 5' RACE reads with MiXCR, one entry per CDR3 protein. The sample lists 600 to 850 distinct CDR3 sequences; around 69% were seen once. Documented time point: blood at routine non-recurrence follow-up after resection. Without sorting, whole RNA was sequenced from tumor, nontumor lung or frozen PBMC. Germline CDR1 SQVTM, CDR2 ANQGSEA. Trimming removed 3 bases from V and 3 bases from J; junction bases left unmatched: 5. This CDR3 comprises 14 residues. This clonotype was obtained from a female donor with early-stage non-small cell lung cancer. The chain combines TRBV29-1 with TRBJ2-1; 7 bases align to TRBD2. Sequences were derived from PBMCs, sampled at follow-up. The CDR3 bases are TGCAGCGTTGATAGGCCTAGCGGCTACAATGAGCAGTTCTTC. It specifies CSVDRPSGYNEQFF.